This TCR beta chain comes out of a study of PD-1 blockade in classical Hodgkin lymphoma. This clone has just a few counts. The data were produced by immunoSEQ multiplex PCR, yet TCRdb's version contains in-frame clones alone and is incomplete. The sample has about 4,000 clones, 70% to 75% seen once; the top ten hold around 54%. Each patient relapsed following autologous stem cell transplantation, and prior brentuximab vedotin exposure differed. From germline, CDR1 is SGHVS and CDR2 FQNEAQ. The CDR3 has 12 residues. V was trimmed by 4 bases and J by 8 bases, leaving 9 bases between them. This TCR derives from a human donor with classical Hodgkin lymphoma. The chain has TRBV7-8 and TRBJ2-1; D remains ambiguous. Sequencing was performed on peripheral blood mononuclear cells (PBMCs), taken at baseline. CDR3 nucleotide sequence: TGTGCCAGCAGCTCCCTCAGCGATGAGCAGTTCTTC. Translating gives CASSSLSDEQFF.